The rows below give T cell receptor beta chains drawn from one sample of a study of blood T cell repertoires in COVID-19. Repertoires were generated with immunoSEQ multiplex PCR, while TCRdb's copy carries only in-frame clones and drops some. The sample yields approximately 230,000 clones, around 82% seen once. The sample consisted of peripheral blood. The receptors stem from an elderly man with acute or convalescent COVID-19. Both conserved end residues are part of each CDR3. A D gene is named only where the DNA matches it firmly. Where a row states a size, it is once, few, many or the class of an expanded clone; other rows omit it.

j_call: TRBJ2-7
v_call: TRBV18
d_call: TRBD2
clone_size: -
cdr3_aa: CASSPREGWYEQYF
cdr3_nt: TGTGCCAGCTCACCACGGGAGGGGTGGTACGAGCAGTACTTC

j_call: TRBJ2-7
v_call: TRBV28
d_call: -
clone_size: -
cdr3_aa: CAAGNKYEQYF
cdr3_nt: TGTGCCGCAGGGAATAAATACGAGCAGTACTTC

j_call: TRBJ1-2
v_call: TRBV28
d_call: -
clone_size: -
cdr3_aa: CASTLGHQSYGYTF
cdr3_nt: TGTGCCAGCACCCTGGGACACCAGAGCTATGGCTACACCTTC

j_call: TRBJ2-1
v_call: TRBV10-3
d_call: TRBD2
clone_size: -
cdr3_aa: CAISSGTSQFF
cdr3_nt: TGTGCCATCAGTTCCGGGACTAGTCAGTTCTTC

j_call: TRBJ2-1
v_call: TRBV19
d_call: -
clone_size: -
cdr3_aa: CASSISGLAYNEQFF
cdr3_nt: TGTGCCAGTAGTATATCCGGGTTAGCCTACAATGAGCAGTTCTTC

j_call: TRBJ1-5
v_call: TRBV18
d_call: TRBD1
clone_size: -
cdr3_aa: CASSDRDQPQHF
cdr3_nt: TGTGCCAGCTCTGACAGGGATCAGCCCCAGCATTTT

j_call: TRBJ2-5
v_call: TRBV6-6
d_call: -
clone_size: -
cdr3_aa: CASTLGGGETQYF
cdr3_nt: TGTGCCAGCACCCTGGGGGGAGGAGAGACCCAGTACTTC

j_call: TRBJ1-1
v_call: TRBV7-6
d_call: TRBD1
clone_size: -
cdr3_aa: CASSLGTGGLNTEAFF
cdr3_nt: TGTGCCAGCAGCTTAGGGACAGGGGGCTTGAACACTGAAGCTTTCTTT

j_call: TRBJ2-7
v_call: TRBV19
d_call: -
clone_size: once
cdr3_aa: CASRPHSGQVGEQYF
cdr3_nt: TGTGCCAGTAGACCACACAGCGGGCAGGTGGGCGAGCAGTACTTC

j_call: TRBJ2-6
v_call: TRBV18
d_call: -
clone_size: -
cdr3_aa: CASSPQKPAGANVLTF
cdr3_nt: TGTGCCAGCTCACCACAAAAGCCTGCTGGGGCCAACGTCCTGACTTTC

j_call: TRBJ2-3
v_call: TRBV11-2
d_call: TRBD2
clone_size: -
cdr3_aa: CASSLGGGRRRDTQYF
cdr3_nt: TGTGCCAGCAGCTTAGGAGGCGGGAGGAGAAGAGATACGCAGTATTTT

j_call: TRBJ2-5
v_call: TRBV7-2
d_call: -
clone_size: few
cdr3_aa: CASSLVPGGLETQYF
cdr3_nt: TGTGCCAGCAGCTTAGTACCCGGGGGTTTAGAGACCCAGTACTTC

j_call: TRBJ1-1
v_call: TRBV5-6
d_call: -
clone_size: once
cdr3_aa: CASSLNYRPRTTEAFF
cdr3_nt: TGTGCCAGCAGCTTGAATTACAGGCCTAGGACCACTGAAGCTTTCTTT

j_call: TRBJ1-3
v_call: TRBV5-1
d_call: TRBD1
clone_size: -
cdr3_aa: CASSMGQPSGNTIYF
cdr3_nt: TGCGCCAGCAGCATGGGACAGCCCTCTGGAAACACCATATATTTT

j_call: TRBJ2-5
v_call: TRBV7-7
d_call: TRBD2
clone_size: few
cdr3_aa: CASSFGLAEGTQYF
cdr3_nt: TGTGCTAGCAGCTTCGGACTAGCTGAAGGGACCCAGTACTTC

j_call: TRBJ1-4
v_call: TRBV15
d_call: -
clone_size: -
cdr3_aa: CATSRDQGIEKLFF
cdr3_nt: TGTGCCACCAGCAGAGATCAGGGGATCGAAAAACTGTTTTTT

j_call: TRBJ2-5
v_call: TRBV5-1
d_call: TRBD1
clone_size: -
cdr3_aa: CASAGQGVQETQYF
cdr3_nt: TGCGCCAGCGCGGGACAGGGGGTCCAAGAGACCCAGTACTTC

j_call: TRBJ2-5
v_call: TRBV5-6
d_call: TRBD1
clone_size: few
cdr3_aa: CASRETGTVETQYF
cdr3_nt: TGTGCCAGCAGAGAAACCGGGACAGTAGAGACCCAGTACTTC

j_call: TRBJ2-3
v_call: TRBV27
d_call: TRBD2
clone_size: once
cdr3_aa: CASSTPTSGSPTDTQYF
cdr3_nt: TGTGCCAGCAGCACTCCGACTAGCGGGTCCCCCACAGATACGCAGTATTTT

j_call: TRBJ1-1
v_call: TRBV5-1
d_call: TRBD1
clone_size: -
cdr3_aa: CASSFYQGAGTEAFF
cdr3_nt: TGCGCCAGCAGCTTTTACCAGGGGGCAGGCACTGAAGCTTTCTTT

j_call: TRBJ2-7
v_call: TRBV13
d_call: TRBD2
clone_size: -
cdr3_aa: CASSLGPRPTSVYEQYF
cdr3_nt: TGTGCCAGCAGCTTAGGCCCTAGGCCGACTAGCGTATACGAGCAGTACTTC

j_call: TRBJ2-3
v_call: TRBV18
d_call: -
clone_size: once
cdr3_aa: CASSTNPRGTDTQYF
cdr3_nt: TGTGCCAGCTCAACAAACCCCCGGGGGACAGATACGCAGTATTTT

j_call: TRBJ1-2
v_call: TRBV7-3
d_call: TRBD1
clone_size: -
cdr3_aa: CASSPGGGDNYGYTF
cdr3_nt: TGTGCCAGCAGTCCAGGGGGCGGAGATAACTATGGCTACACCTTC

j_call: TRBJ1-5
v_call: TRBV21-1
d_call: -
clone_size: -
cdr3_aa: CASISGTRGPQHF
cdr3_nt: TGTGCCAGCATTTCCGGGACTCGCGGGCCCCAGCATTTT

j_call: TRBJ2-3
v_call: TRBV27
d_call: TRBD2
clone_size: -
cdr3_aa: CASSQKTSATDTQYF
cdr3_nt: TGTGCCAGCAGCCAAAAGACTAGCGCCACAGATACGCAGTATTTT

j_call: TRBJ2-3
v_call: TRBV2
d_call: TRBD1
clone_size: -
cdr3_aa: CASSEWGPGQLTDTQYF
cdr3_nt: TGTGCCAGCAGTGAATGGGGACCGGGACAGCTCACAGATACGCAGTATTTT

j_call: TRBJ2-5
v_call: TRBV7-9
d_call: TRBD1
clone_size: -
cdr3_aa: CASSPGTGWETQYF
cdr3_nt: TGTGCCAGCAGCCCCGGGACAGGTTGGGAGACCCAGTACTTC

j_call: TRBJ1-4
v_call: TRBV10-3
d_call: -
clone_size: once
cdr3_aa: CAISELDATNEKLFF
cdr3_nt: TGTGCCATCAGTGAGCTAGATGCAACTAATGAAAAACTGTTTTTT

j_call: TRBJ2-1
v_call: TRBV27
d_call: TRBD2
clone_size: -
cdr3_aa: CASSLPPGLAGGRNEQFF
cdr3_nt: TGTGCCAGCAGTCTGCCCCCCGGACTAGCGGGAGGGCGCAATGAGCAGTTCTTC

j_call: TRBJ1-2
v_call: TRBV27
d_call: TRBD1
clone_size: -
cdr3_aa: CASSFSGTGYGYTF
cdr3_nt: TGTGCCAGCAGTTTTTCCGGGACAGGGTATGGCTACACCTTC

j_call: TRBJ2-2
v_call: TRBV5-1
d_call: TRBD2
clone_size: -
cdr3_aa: CASSRGTSRNTGELFF
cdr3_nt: TGCGCCAGCAGCAGGGGGACTAGCAGAAACACCGGGGAGCTGTTTTTT

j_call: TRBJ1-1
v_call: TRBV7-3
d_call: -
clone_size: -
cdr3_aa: CASSLAGENTEAFF
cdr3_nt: TGTGCCAGCAGCTTAGCAGGGGAAAACACTGAAGCTTTCTTT

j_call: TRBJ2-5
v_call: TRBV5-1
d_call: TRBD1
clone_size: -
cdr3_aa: CASSSGQPGETQYF
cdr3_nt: TGCGCCAGCAGCTCGGGACAGCCGGGAGAGACCCAGTACTTC

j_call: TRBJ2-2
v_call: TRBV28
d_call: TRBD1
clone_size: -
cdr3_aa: CASSLYLTGAGELFF
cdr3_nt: TGTGCCAGCAGTTTATATCTCACAGGGGCCGGGGAGCTGTTTTTT

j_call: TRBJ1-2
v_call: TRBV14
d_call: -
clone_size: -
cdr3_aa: CASSQGGVGPIYGYTF
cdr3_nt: TGTGCCAGCAGCCAAGGGGGAGTCGGTCCGATCTATGGCTACACCTTC

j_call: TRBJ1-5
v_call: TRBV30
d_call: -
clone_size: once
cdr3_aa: CAWSAGPYSNQPQHF
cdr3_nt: TGTGCCTGGAGCGCAGGGCCTTATAGCAATCAGCCCCAGCATTTT

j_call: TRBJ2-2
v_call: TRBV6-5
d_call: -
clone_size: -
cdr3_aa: CASSWGSMGTGELFF
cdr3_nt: TGTGCCAGCAGTTGGGGCTCGATGGGCACCGGGGAGCTGTTTTTT

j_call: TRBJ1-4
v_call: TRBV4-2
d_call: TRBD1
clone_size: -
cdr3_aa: CASSHGTGVSRTNEKLFF
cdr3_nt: TGTGCCAGCAGCCACGGGACAGGGGTGTCAAGAACTAATGAAAAACTGTTTTTT

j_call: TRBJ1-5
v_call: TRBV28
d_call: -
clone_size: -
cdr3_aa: CASSSEQGSNQPQHF
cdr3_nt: TGTGCCAGCAGTTCCGAGCAGGGTAGCAATCAGCCCCAGCATTTT

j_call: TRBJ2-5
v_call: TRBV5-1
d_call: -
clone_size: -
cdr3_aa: CASSKENQETQYF
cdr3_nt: TGCGCCAGCAGTAAGGAGAACCAAGAGACCCAGTACTTC

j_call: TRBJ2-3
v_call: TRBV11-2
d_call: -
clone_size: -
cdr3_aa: CASSLPTDTQYF
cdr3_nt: TGTGCCAGCAGCCTACCCACAGATACGCAGTATTTT

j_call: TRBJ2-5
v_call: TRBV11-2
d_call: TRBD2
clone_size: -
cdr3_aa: CASSPWGLAGGPETQYF
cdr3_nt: TGTGCCAGCAGCCCATGGGGACTAGCGGGGGGGCCGGAGACCCAGTACTTC